This paragraph covers one T cell receptor beta chain sequence. Its antigen is unidentified. A CD45RO-CCR7+CD27+CD95- phenotype identified naive CD8+ T cells. Germline V gene lookup returns CDR1 SGDLS and CDR2 YYNGEE. The CDR3 contains 15 residues. This sample is drawn from a study of CXCR3-negative and CXCR3-positive naive CD8 T cells. Study results and limitations: With respect to TRBV-TRBJ usage, naive CXCR3-negative and CXCR3-positive cells were similar; memory differed.

With UMI labels, 5' RACE was used to prepare the TRB cDNA libraries. Following a re-call of the 5' RACE reads, TCRdb has one entry per CDR3 protein and lacks DNA. Here the sample table reports about 24,000 distinct CDR3 sequences. The clonotype was recovered from a human donor in good health. Some clones in this sample may be carry-over from other donors' samples. The sequencing input was naive CXCR3- CD8+ T cells from blood. Sample subset: CD45RO-CCR7+CD27+CD95- naive CD8+ T cells lacking CXCR3 (TNR3-). The V call is TRBV9, the J call TRBJ2-7; TCRdb reports TRBD2, a call that lacks DNA to check it against. The CDR3 reads CASSVVAGGSYEQYF.